One sample yielded the 24 T cell receptor beta chains listed below, sequenced in a study of blood T cell repertoires in COVID-19. Using immunoSEQ multiplex PCR, the repertoire was profiled, and TCRdb retains in-frame clones only, with some absent. The data show about 160,000 clones, roughly 87% seen once. Input material: peripheral blood. These receptors originate from a woman aged 55-69 years who had recovered from COVID-19.

The J gene is TRBJ1-5, the V gene TRBV19, with D tentatively TRBD1 (6 bases). CDR1 LNHDA and CDR2 SQIVND come from the germline V gene (reference sequence). The CDR3 sequence is 15 residues long. The V and J ends lost 0 bases and 1 base respectively, with 7 bases between them. The CDR3 nucleotides are TGTGCCAGTAGTATAGAGGGGGCAAGCAATCAGCCCCAGCATTTT. Encoded protein: CASSIEGASNQPQHF.

This sequence joins TRBV4-2 and TRBJ1-6, with D perhaps matching TRBD1 (5 bases). The germline CDR1 and CDR2 sequences are LGHNA and YNFKEQ. The CDR3 covers 13 residues. Between the trimmed V and J ends, which lost 0 bases and 11 bases, there was a span of 8 bases. The CDR3 loop reads CASSQEQGTPLHF. CDR3 nucleotide sequence: TGTGCCAGCAGCCAAGAGCAGGGAACACCCCTCCACTTT.

V is TRBV28 and J is TRBJ2-3; perhaps TRBD2 as D (6 bases). The V gene lost 4 bases and the J gene lost 0 bases, with 14 bases spanning the gap. Germline CDR1 MDHEN, CDR2 SYDVKM. The CDR3 sequence is 16 residues long. CDR3 sequence (DNA): TGTGCCAGCAGTTCCGGGTCGGCGGGGAGCACAGATACGCAGTATTTT. Its translation is CASSSGSAGSTDTQYF.

The chain carries TRBV28 and TRBJ1-2, with unresolved D. The CDR3 sequence is 14 residues long. The V gene's germline CDR1 is MDHEN and CDR2 SYDVKM. Trimming left V 6 bases short and J 4 bases short, with 15 bases between. The CDR3 reads CASSSNGVPYGYTF. CDR3 in DNA: TGTGCCAGCAGCAGTAACGGGGTACCCTATGGCTACACCTTC.

This chain uses TRBV14 with TRBJ2-7; D is unclear. Trimming removed 0 bases at V and 8 bases at J, with 8 bases between. Germline V gives CDR1 SGHDN, CDR2 FVKESK. This CDR3 has 12 residues. The CDR3 sequence: CASSQDWAQQYF. CDR3 in DNA: TGTGCCAGCAGCCAAGATTGGGCTCAGCAGTACTTC.

This rearrangement joins TRBV24-1 to TRBJ2-7, with 8 bases aligning to TRBD1. Germline CDR1 reads KGHDR; CDR2 reads SFDVKD. V was clipped by 10 bases and J by 3 bases; unmatched bases: 7. CDR3 length: 13 amino acids. CDR3 amino acids: CATGGQGNYEQYF. DNA of the CDR3: TGTGCCACAGGCGGACAGGGAAACTACGAGCAGTACTTC.

This clone was seen a single time. This chain connects TRBV5-6 to TRBJ2-5, with D possibly being TRBD2 (6 bases). Trimming cost V 4 bases and J 5 bases, with 15 bases left between them. The CDR3 runs to 14 residues. Germline CDR1 SGHDT, CDR2 YYEEEE. CDR3 in DNA: TGTGCCAGCAGCACACCGACTAGTGGGGAGACCCAGTACTTC. Amino acids: CASSTPTSGETQYF.

The chain uses TRBV7-9 and TRBJ1-6, with D maybe TRBD1 (5 bases). This CDR3 is built from 17 residues. V was cut by 5 bases and J by 1 base, with 15 bases left in between. Germline V gives CDR1 SEHNR, CDR2 FQNEAQ (reference sequence). The DNA of the CDR3 is TGTGCCAGCAGCGACTTACAGGATTGGTCCTATAATTCACCCCTCCACTTT. Translation: CASSDLQDWSYNSPLHF.

The chain carries TRBV7-9 and TRBJ2-7; 9 bases line up with TRBD2. The germline gives CDR1 SEHNR, CDR2 FQNEAQ (reference sequence). V dropped 3 bases and J dropped 7; count of bases not matched to a gene: 7. The CDR3 contains 14 residues. CDR3 protein: CASSFSLAGSEQYF. In DNA, the CDR3 is TGTGCCAGCAGCTTTAGTCTAGCGGGGTCTGAGCAGTACTTC. The full variable domain, completed using reference TRBV7-9 and TRBJ2-7, is DTGVSQNPRHKITKRGQNVTFRCDPISEHNRLYWYRQTLGQGPEFLTYFQNEAQLEKSRLLSDRFSAERPKGSFSTLEIQRTEQGDSAMYLCASSFSLAGSEQYFGPGTRLTVT.

The chain employs TRBV2 and TRBJ1-4, with TRBD1 identical over 7 bases. Germline CDR1 reads SNHLY; CDR2 reads FYNNEI. V lost 5 bases to trimming and J lost 7 bases; unmatched junction nucleotides: 7. The CDR3 contains 14 residues. The CDR3 sequence is CASSPQGTGEKLFF. The CDR3 nucleotides are TGTGCCAGCAGTCCACAGGGGACGGGTGAAAAACTGTTTTTT.

This clone was seen just once. The gene calls are TRBV29-1 and TRBJ1-1; D uncertain. V lost 6 bases to trimming and J lost 1 base, with 21 bases between them. The germline gives CDR1 SQVTM, CDR2 ANQGSEA. This CDR3 is 16 amino acids long. The CDR3 DNA sequence: TGCAGCGTGGCGGCGGGGAAAGGAGTGAGGAACACTGAAGCTTTCTTT. Translation gives CSVAAGKGVRNTEAFF.

This chain joins TRBV19 and TRBJ1-6; 8 bases align to TRBD1. The CDR3 extends over 15 amino acids. V lost 7 bases, J lost 7 bases, and 9 bases stayed unmatched. Germline lookup yields CDR1 LNHDA and CDR2 SQIVND (reference sequence). CDR3 amino acids: CASTPRRQGNSPLHF. CDR3 DNA sequence: TGTGCCAGTACCCCACGTCGACAGGGGAATTCACCCCTCCACTTT.

The chain couples TRBV28 to TRBJ2-5; D may be TRBD1 (6 bases). Germline loops: CDR1 MDHEN, CDR2 SYDVKM. The V gene lost 7 bases and the J gene lost 1 base, with 16 bases spanning the gap. This CDR3 has 15 residues. The CDR3 bases are TGTGCCAGCACACTTCCGGGACACGGCCAAGAGACCCAGTACTTC. Amino acids: CASTLPGHGQETQYF.

The V gene is TRBV10-3, the J gene TRBJ2-7, with TRBD1 identical over 9 bases. With 3 bases clipped from V and 5 bases from J, the junction kept 8 bases outside the gene matches. Germline CDR1 is ENHRY and CDR2 is SYGVKD. There are 15 residues in the CDR3. The CDR3 sequence is CAISDSGQGRDEQYF. The DNA of the CDR3 is TGTGCCATCAGTGATTCGGGACAGGGTCGAGACGAGCAGTACTTC.

The rearrangement joins TRBV6-5 to TRBJ1-2, with 12 bases aligning to TRBD1. Germline values: CDR1 MNHEY, CDR2 SVGAGI. The CDR3 extends over 15 amino acids. V gave up 8 bases and J gave up 4 bases; unmatched junction bases: 8. This chain's CDR3 is CASGNRDRGLYGYTF. The DNA for the CDR3 is TGTGCCAGCGGAAACCGGGACAGGGGGCTCTATGGCTACACCTTC.

This clone has just one count. The rearrangement links TRBV5-4 to TRBJ1-1, with a possible D match to TRBD1 (6 bases). The CDR3 covers 14 residues. The germline V gene has CDR1 SGHNT and CDR2 YYREEE (reference sequence). Trimming took off 1 base at V and 3 bases at J, with 10 bases between the two ends. CDR3 sequence: CASSLQGIYTEAFF. In DNA form, the CDR3 reads TGTGCCAGCAGCTTGCAGGGGATTTACACTGAAGCTTTCTTT. Full variable domain (outside the CDR3, taken from reference TRBV5-4 and TRBJ1-1): ETGVTQSPTHLIKTRGQQVTLRCSSQSGHNTVSWYQQALGQGPQFIFQYYREEENGRGNFPPRFSGLQFPNYSSELNVNALELDDSALYLCASSLQGIYTEAFFGQGTRLTVV.

The CDR3 DNA sequence: TGCGCCAGCGAACAAACCGGGACAGGGGCCCGGACCCAGTACTTC. This codes for CASEQTGTGARTQYF. The chain recombines TRBV5-1 with TRBJ2-5; 10 nucleotides line up with TRBD1. The CDR3 consists of 15 residues. From germline, CDR1 is SGHRS and CDR2 YFSETQ. The trim removed 7 bases at V and 7 bases at J, leaving 13 bases unmatched.

This clone was seen once. V gene TRBV7-8 combines with J gene TRBJ2-7; 9 bases map to TRBD1. V gave up 5 bases and J gave up 0 bases; unmatched junction bases: 8. This CDR3 is 16 amino acids long. The germline V gene has CDR1 SGHVS and CDR2 FQNEAQ. The CDR3 sequence: CASSTPPTGGSYEQYF. Here the CDR3 DNA reads TGTGCCAGCAGCACCCCCCCGACAGGGGGCTCCTACGAGCAGTACTTC.

The gene calls are TRBV5-4 and TRBJ1-2, with unresolved D. With 4 bases removed from V and 4 bases from J, the gap between germline ends came to 11 bases. The CDR3 sequence is 13 residues long. CDR1 and CDR2 (germline): SGHNT, YYREEE (reference sequence). CDR3 in amino acids: CASSRTLSYGYTF. DNA for the CDR3: TGTGCCAGCAGCCGCACTCTCTCCTATGGCTACACCTTC.

A word on this clone: A read error may produce the germline difference seen at one junction end. The chain employs TRBV10-3 and TRBJ1-1, with D hard to call. The CDR3 is 11 residues long. Germline-derived CDR1 and CDR2 are ENHRY and SYGVKD. CDR3 DNA: TGTGCCATCACAGCCAGGCCGGAAGATTTCTTT. Translation: CAITARPEDFF.

The V gene is TRBV2, the J gene TRBJ1-4, with 8 bases matching TRBD1. Looked up from germline, CDR1 is SNHLY and CDR2 is FYNNEI. The CDR3 spans 14 residues. V gave up 6 bases and J gave up 6 bases; unmatched junction bases: 6. The CDR3 loop reads CASRGQVGYEKLFF. The CDR3 DNA follows: TGTGCCAGCAGGGGACAGGTCGGGTATGAAAAACTGTTTTTT.

This clone was counted once. The rearrangement joins TRBV3-1 (or the pseudogene TRBV3-2) to TRBJ1-1, with D tentatively TRBD1 (6 bases). Trimming cost V 6 bases and J 0 bases, with 11 bases left between them. The CDR3 loop spans 14 amino acids. Germline CDR1 and CDR2: LGHDT and YNNKEL (reference sequence). The CDR3 loop reads CASSPQGMNTEAFF. The CDR3 coding sequence is TGTGCCAGCAGTCCACAGGGAATGAACACTGAAGCTTTCTTT.

This chain links TRBV4-3 with TRBJ2-7, with 7 bases that match TRBD1. Germline V CDR1 and CDR2: LGHNA, YSLEER. Losses at the gene ends were 4 bases for V and 6 bases for J; bases not matched to a gene: 12. The CDR3 runs 15 residues. In DNA form, the CDR3 reads TGCGCCAGCAGCCCCTTATTGGGACAGATAAGCGAGCAGTACTTC. Residues: CASSPLLGQISEQYF.

This chain connects TRBV11-1 to TRBJ1-2; 7 nucleotides match TRBD1. The V segment lost 5 bases and the J segment 8 bases; nucleotides outside the gene matches: 14. Germline CDR1 and CDR2: SGHAT and FQDESV (reference sequence). This CDR3 has 15 residues. The CDR3 DNA reads TGTGCCAGCAGCCTCCACACCTCGGACAGGAACGGCTACACCTTC. Its translation is CASSLHTSDRNGYTF.